Sequencing of this TCR beta chain was carried out in a study of immune evolution from preneoplasia to lung adenocarcinoma (dated by TCRdb to about 2021). Regarding the complete study: HLA loss of heterozygosity was observed in roughly 6.8%, 16% and 36% of AIS, MIA and ADC lesions, respectively, and was not observed in any AAH lesions. The study combined immune gene expression, TCR sequencing and multiplex immunofluorescence to profile immune contexture across lung adenocarcinoma precursors and invasive adenocarcinoma. Resected precursor lesions (AAH, AIS, MIA) and invasive adenocarcinomas were compared with paired morphologically normal lung tissue. The sample size was set by how many specimens were available, not by a prior power calculation. The immune data were combined with whole exome sequencing and methylation data from the same cohort of nodules. The overall cohort comprised around 55 patients with pulmonary nodules who underwent surgical resection. TCR sequencing data were obtained from 51 patients. According to the study, some 97 samples were used for TCR sequencing. Class I HLA alleles were inferred from exome data with POLYSOLVER, and allele-specific HLA loss was detected with LOHHLA.

Overall study outcomes, separate from this receptor: Clonality was highest in normal lung, while later-stage lesions appeared to have lower clonality but higher T cell density and diversity. Compared with EGFR-mutant or double wild-type lesions, KRAS-mutant nodules had the highest T cell clonality. Findings were based on association rather than direct causation; larger cohorts with long-term follow-up and longitudinal biopsies were deemed needed. Normal lung had the highest top T cell clone frequencies, and these frequencies appeared to fall progressively from AAH through AIS, MIA and invasive adenocarcinoma. Because all patients were from Japan and China, applicability to Western populations was uncertain.

Taken from cysteine to phenylalanine, the CDR3 has 15 residues. Only the CDR3 region is kept as DNA, spanning 45 bases read in frame from base 1. Per the germline V gene (reference sequence), LNHDA is the CDR1 and SQIVND is the CDR2. Cut back by 6 bases and 0 bases, the V and J ends lie 11 bases apart. Patients underwent resection in Japan or China between about 2013 and 2017. The histologic diagnosis of each case was independently confirmed on H&E slides by two lung cancer pathologists. To enrich premalignant or tumor cells for nucleic acid extraction, macro-dissection was performed after pathologic assessment. The AllPrep DNA/RNA FFPE Kit was used to isolate DNA from FFPE tissue. Using the immunoSEQ hsTCRbeta Kit, TCR beta CDR3 regions were sequenced from DNA. The published analysis was carried out like this. The ImmunoSEQ Analyzer was used to analyse the TCR sequencing data. T cell clonality was defined as 1 minus Pielou's evenness, calculated on productive rearrangements. T cell diversity was measured with the inverse Simpson index on productive templates. T cell density was expressed as TCR beta template counts normalized to usable DNA, with usable DNA estimated by amplifying and sequencing housekeeping genes. Two-sided Kruskal-Wallis tests were used to compare TCR metrics across histologic stages. The table comes from immuneACCESS by way of TCRdb, which keeps in-frame sequences with V and J called. Part of the clones is missing from these tables; in studies checked, under half for an unresolved V gene and the rest for unknown reasons. The DNA gave D and trimming, while V, J and clone size come from that table. The sample yields some 8,500 clones; approximately 83% were counted once. 5.8% of the sample is in the top ten clones.

On this clone: Its antigen is still unknown. Base qualities are not at hand, and no much larger clone is one base apart.

The sample comprised FFPE minimally invasive lung adenocarcinoma tissue. The cell subset or site label corresponds to: micro-invasive lung adenocarcinoma (MIA). This TCR came from a person aged 70 to 85 with lung adenocarcinoma. The chain is encoded by TRBV19 joined to TRBJ1-4, with TRBD1 as a weak D call on 5 bases. The nucleotide sequence reads as follows: TGTGCCAGTAGAAACAGGCGATCAACTAATGAAAAACTGTTTTTT. Its amino acids are CASRNRRSTNEKLFF.